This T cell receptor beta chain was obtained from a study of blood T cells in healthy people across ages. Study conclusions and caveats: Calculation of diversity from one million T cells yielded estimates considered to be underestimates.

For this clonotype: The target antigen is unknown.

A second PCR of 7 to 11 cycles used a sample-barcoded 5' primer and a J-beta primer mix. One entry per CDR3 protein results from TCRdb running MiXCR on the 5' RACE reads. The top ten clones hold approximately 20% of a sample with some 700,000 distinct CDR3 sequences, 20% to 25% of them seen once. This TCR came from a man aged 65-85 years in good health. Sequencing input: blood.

The CDR3 region has the DNA TGTGCCAGCAGCAAGTATCAAAACATCTACGAGCAGTACGTC. Its translation: CASSKYQNIYEQYV. The J gene is TRBJ2-5, the V gene TRBV21-1. The J call may be wrong; the DNA end is better matched by TRBJ2-7. TRBV21-1 is a pseudogene locus. CDR3 length equals 14 residues.